A selection of T cell receptor beta chains follows, all from one sample in a study of T cells in Graves' hyperthyroidism and ophthalmopathy. TCRdb re-called the multiplex PCR reads through MiXCR, storing one row per CDR3 protein. The table shows 700,000 or so distinct CDR3 sequences, with about 15% occurring only once. The sequenced material came from blood. These receptors were taken from a man aged 18 to 29 with Graves' hyperthyroidism. The CDR3 runs from the conserved cysteine through the conserved F or W. A D gene is named only where the DNA matches it firmly. Clone size is given for some rows only: seen once, a few or many times, or a class if the clone is expanded.

size: many; V: TRBV2; J: TRBJ2-7; D: TRBD2; CDR3: CASSEEELAGSYEQYF; DNA: TGTGCCAGCAGTGAAGAGGAACTAGCGGGAAGCTACGAGCAGTACTTC
size: NA; V: TRBV24-1; J: TRBJ2-1; D: NA; CDR3: CATSRTFNEQFF; DNA: TGTGCCACCAGTAGGACCTTCAATGAGCAGTTCTTC
size: few; V: TRBV20-1; J: TRBJ2-1; D: TRBD2; CDR3: CSAPTALAGDFNEQFF; DNA: TGCAGTGCTCCCACCGCACTAGCGGGGGATTTCAATGAGCAGTTCTTC
size: NA; V: TRBV7-8; J: TRBJ2-1; D: NA; CDR3: CASSSSFFSYNEQFF; DNA: TGTGCCAGCAGCTCGAGTTTCTTCTCCTACAATGAGCAGTTCTTC
size: few; V: TRBV6-1; J: TRBJ1-2; D: NA; CDR3: CASSEAGEYGYTF; DNA: TGTGCCAGCAGTGAAGCAGGGGAATATGGCTACACCTTC
size: NA; V: TRBV6-1; J: TRBJ1-4; D: TRBD1; CDR3: CASRQTGDSEKLFF; DNA: TGTGCCAGCAGGCAGACAGGGGATAGCGAAAAACTGTTTTTT
size: NA; V: TRBV6-1; J: TRBJ2-1; D: NA; CDR3: CASSVQMFAGSNEQFF; DNA: TGTGCCAGCAGCGTACAAATGTTTGCGGGGTCAAATGAGCAGTTCTTC
size: many; V: TRBV5-5; J: TRBJ2-7; D: TRBD2; CDR3: CASSFRSGSISYEQYF; DNA: TGTGCCAGCAGCTTCCGAAGCGGGAGTATTTCCTACGAGCAGTACTTC
size: NA; V: TRBV29-1; J: TRBJ1-1; D: TRBD1; CDR3: CSVDKTGTGGRSTTEAFF; DNA: TGCAGCGTTGATAAAACCGGGACAGGGGGCCGAAGCACCACTGAAGCTTTCTTT
size: many; V: TRBV18; J: TRBJ2-1; D: NA; CDR3: CASLGLYNEQFF; DNA: TGTGCCAGCCTCGGACTTTACAATGAGCAGTTCTTC
size: many; V: TRBV28; J: TRBJ1-6; D: NA; CDR3: CASLQGNLYSPLHF; DNA: TGTGCCAGTCTTCAGGGGAATCTATACTCACCCCTCCACTTT
size: NA; V: TRBV7-9; J: TRBJ2-3; D: TRBD2; CDR3: CASSFTSGADTQYF; DNA: TGTGCCAGCAGCTTCACTAGCGGGGCAGATACGCAGTATTTT
size: many; V: TRBV7-2; J: TRBJ2-1; D: NA; CDR3: CASSFYASAGSYNEQFF; DNA: TGTGCCAGCAGCTTCTATGCTTCGGCGGGTTCCTACAATGAGCAGTTCTTC
size: NA; V: TRBV18; J: TRBJ1-3; D: NA; CDR3: CASSPRFESGNTIYF; DNA: TGTGCCAGCTCACCCCGGTTTGAATCTGGAAACACCATATATTTT
size: many; V: TRBV7-9; J: TRBJ2-5; D: TRBD2; CDR3: CASSSGTSGRETQYF; DNA: TGTGCCAGCAGCTCCGGGACTAGCGGGAGGGAGACCCAGTACTTC
size: NA; V: TRBV5-1; J: TRBJ2-2; D: TRBD2; CDR3: CASGGLAGPNTGELFF; DNA: TGCGCCAGCGGGGGACTAGCGGGACCTAACACCGGGGAGCTGTTTTTT
size: few; V: TRBV10-3; J: TRBJ1-5; D: TRBD1; CDR3: CAISDIGTGGNQPQHF; DNA: TGTGCCATCAGTGACATCGGGACAGGGGGCAATCAGCCCCAGCATTTT
size: many; V: TRBV29-1; J: TRBJ2-3; D: NA; CDR3: CSVEDWADTQYF; DNA: TGCAGCGTTGAAGATTGGGCAGATACGCAGTATTTT
size: many; V: TRBV20-1; J: TRBJ2-3; D: NA; CDR3: CSALDSIDTQYF; DNA: TGCAGTGCACTCGACTCCATAGATACGCAGTATTTT
size: many; V: TRBV5-5; J: TRBJ2-7; D: NA; CDR3: CASSPGTVSSYEQYF; DNA: TGTGCCAGCAGCCCCGGGACCGTAAGCTCCTACGAGCAGTACTTC
size: NA; V: TRBV12-3/TRBV12-4; J: TRBJ1-2; D: NA; CDR3: CASSSFLGSRDYGYTF; DNA: TGTGCCAGCAGTTCCTTCCTCGGTAGTAGGGACTATGGCTACACCTTC
size: NA; V: TRBV20-1; J: TRBJ1-1; D: NA; CDR3: CSARPTGTEAFF; DNA: TGCAGTGCTAGACCCACGGGCACTGAAGCTTTCTTT
size: NA; V: TRBV5-5; J: TRBJ2-1; D: NA; CDR3: CASRELGSNYEQFF; DNA: TGTGCCAGCAGAGAGCTCGGGAGCAACTATGAGCAGTTCTTC
size: few; V: TRBV29-1; J: TRBJ1-6; D: NA; CDR3: CSVEDPDLPDSPLHF; DNA: TGCAGCGTTGAAGATCCCGACCTTCCGGATTCACCCCTCCACTTT
size: few; V: TRBV7-8; J: TRBJ2-1; D: NA; CDR3: CASTPRDCYNEQFF; DNA: TGTGCCAGCACCCCCCGGGACTGTTACAATGAGCAGTTCTTC
size: few; V: TRBV6-6; J: TRBJ1-2; D: NA; CDR3: CASSYTRQRGNYGYTF; DNA: TGTGCCAGCAGTTACACACGACAGAGGGGAAACTATGGCTACACCTTC
size: many; V: TRBV10-3; J: TRBJ2-3; D: TRBD2; CDR3: CAIGAGGSDTQYF; DNA: TGTGCCATCGGGGCGGGAGGGTCAGATACGCAGTATTTT
size: NA; V: TRBV7-9; J: TRBJ2-3; D: TRBD1; CDR3: CASSPRTGASTDTQYF; DNA: TGTGCCAGCAGCCCGCGGACAGGGGCTAGCACAGATACGCAGTATTTT
size: few; V: TRBV30; J: TRBJ1-2; D: NA; CDR3: CAWRLGGDGYTF; DNA: TGTGCCTGGAGGCTGGGCGGGGATGGCTACACCTTC
size: NA; V: TRBV9; J: TRBJ2-2; D: NA; CDR3: CASSPREGANTGELFF; DNA: TGTGCCAGCAGCCCGCGTGAAGGGGCGAACACCGGGGAGCTGTTTTTT
size: few; V: TRBV2; J: TRBJ2-3; D: TRBD2; CDR3: CASIAGEFTDTQYF; DNA: TGTGCCAGCATAGCGGGAGAATTCACAGATACGCAGTATTTT
size: NA; V: TRBV12-5; J: TRBJ2-7; D: NA; CDR3: CASGLVPWEQYF; DNA: TGTGCTAGTGGTTTGGTACCTTGGGAGCAGTACTTC
size: few; V: TRBV7-6; J: TRBJ2-3; D: TRBD1; CDR3: CASSRQGPSTDTQYF; DNA: TGTGCCAGCAGCAGACAGGGCCCTAGCACAGATACGCAGTATTTT